This T cell receptor (beta chain) was recorded in a study of cytomegalovirus exposure and HLA in healthy donors. General study results and limits: The only immune exposure information that was available was CMV serostatus. In the analysis, some V segments, TRBV6-2 and TRBV6-3 included, were excluded as indistinguishable.

The CDR3 loop spans 15 amino acids. Germline lookup yields CDR1 SQVTM and CDR2 ANQGSEA. The V segment lost 2 bases and the J segment 4 bases; nucleotides outside the gene matches: 8. This clone was seen a few times. What it binds is unknown. A multiplex PCR was run with 60 Vbeta primers and 13 Jbeta primers. TCRdb's table, derived via immunoSEQ multiplex PCR, lists solely in-frame clones and lacks some. The sample shows 130,000 or so clones, just under 80% of them seen only once. This clonotype originated in a man between 25 and 39 years old in good health and CMV-seronegative. The rearrangement uses TRBV29-1 and TRBJ1-2, with 9 bases fitting TRBD1. Specimen: PBMCs. CDR3 in DNA: TGCAGCGTTGAAACGGGGACAGGGTTTTTCTATGGCTACACCTTC. It is translated as CSVETGTGFFYGYTF.